The clone carrying this TCR beta chain was observed a handful of times. J lost 1 base, V lost 6 bases, and 10 bases had no gene match. CDR3 length equals 16 residues. Germline CDR1 reads MDHEN; CDR2 reads SYDVKM. This entry is derived from a study of blood T cell repertoires in COVID-19. About the study: The United States, Italy and Spain were the sources of the acute and convalescent COVID-19 samples. PBMCs, B-cell-depleted T cells, or T cells provided the cDNA or gDNA that made up the material.

Original processing methods: Estimation of nucleated cell counts relied on the amplification of reference gene primers. Data came from immunoSEQ multiplex PCR; TCRdb stores just in-frame clones and leaves some out. Clone size and V and J calls were adopted from that table, with D and trimming inferred from the DNA. This sample has some 220,000 clones, with over 75% found just once. Material: peripheral blood. The chain joins TRBV28 to TRBJ2-3, with TRBD1 matching 7 bases. The sequence derives from a human donor in a cohort sampled during active COVID-19. The CDR3 bases are TGTGCCAGCAGCCCCGAGGACGGGACAGGCACAGATACGCAGTATTTT. Protein sequence: CASSPEDGTGTDTQYF.